What follows is one T cell receptor beta chain and its context. Its antigen is undetermined. Trimming took 6 bases from V and 0 from J, leaving 13 bases between them. Germline lookup yields CDR1 DFQATT and CDR2 SNEGSKA (reference sequence). There are 14 residues in the CDR3. As part of library construction, unique molecular identifiers were attached to individual cDNA molecules. MiXCR, applied by TCRdb to the 5' RACE reads, yields one record per CDR3 protein. This sample has tens of thousands of distinct CDR3 sequences, with approximately 10% found just once. These data belong to a study of early T cells in non-severe SARS-CoV-2 infection. Looking at the study overall: Sequencing was performed on bulk RNA from unsorted whole blood, leaving chains unpaired. Findings and caveats of the study: Reliance on VDJdb matching favored anti-spike CD8 responses; private and CD4 specificities were missed.

The J gene is TRBJ2-3, the V gene TRBV20-1; no definite D call. Specimen: whole blood, collected at baseline. The TCR sequence derives from an adult who was a healthcare worker with PCR-confirmed SARS-CoV-2 infection or an uninfected control (not recorded which). CDR3 loop: CSARFPASTDTQYF. CDR3 nucleotides: TGCAGTGCCCGATTTCCAGCTAGCACAGATACGCAGTATTTT.